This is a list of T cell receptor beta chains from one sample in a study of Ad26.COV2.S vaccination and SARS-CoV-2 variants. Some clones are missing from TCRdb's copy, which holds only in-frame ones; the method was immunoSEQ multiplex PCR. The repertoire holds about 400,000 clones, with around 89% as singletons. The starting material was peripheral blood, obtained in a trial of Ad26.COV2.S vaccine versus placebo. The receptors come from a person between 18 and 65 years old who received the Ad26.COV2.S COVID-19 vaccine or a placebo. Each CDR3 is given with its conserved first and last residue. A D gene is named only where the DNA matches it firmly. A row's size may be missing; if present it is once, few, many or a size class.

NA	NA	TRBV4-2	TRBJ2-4	TGTGCCAGCAGCCAAGAAGGCAGGGGTCAAAACATTCAGTACTTC	CASSQEGRGQNIQYF
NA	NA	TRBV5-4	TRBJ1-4	TGTGCCAGCAGCGGCCAACAGGGTTTAAATGAAAAACTGTTTTTT	CASSGQQGLNEKLFF
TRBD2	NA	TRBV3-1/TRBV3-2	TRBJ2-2	TGTGCCAGCAAAAGCGGGACGGCCGGGGAGCTGTTTTTT	CASKSGTAGELFF
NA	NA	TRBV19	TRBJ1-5	TGTGCCAGTACTAACCGGGGTTTAAATCAGCCCCAGCATTTT	CASTNRGLNQPQHF
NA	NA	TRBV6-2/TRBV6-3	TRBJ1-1	TGTGCCAGCAGTTACTCGGGACGGAAAATGAACACTGAAGCTTTCTTT	CASSYSGRKMNTEAFF
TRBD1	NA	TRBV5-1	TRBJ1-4	TGCGCCAGCAGCTTGTCGGGACAGCATAATGAAAAACTGTTTTTT	CASSLSGQHNEKLFF
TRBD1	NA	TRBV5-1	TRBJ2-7	TGCGCCAGCAGACAGGGGGCCTCCTACGAGCAGTACTTC	CASRQGASYEQYF
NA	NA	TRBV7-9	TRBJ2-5	TGTGCCAGCAGCTTAGCGCCCGTCCAAGAGACCCAGTACTTC	CASSLAPVQETQYF
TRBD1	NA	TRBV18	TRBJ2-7	TGTGCCAGCTCACCAACGACAGGGGGCCACGAGCAGTACTTC	CASSPTTGGHEQYF
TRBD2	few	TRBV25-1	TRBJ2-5	TGTGCCAGCAGTGAAGTCCCCAGGCTAGCGGGAGAAGAGACCCAGTACTTC	CASSEVPRLAGEETQYF
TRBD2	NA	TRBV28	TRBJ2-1	TGTGCCAGCAGGGGGACTAGCGGGAGTAATGAGCAGTTCTTC	CASRGTSGSNEQFF
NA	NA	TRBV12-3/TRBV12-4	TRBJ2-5	TGTGCCAGCAGTAGGGACGTAGAGACCCAGTACTTC	CASSRDVETQYF
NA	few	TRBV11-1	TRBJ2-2	TGTGCCAGCAGCTCCAGGCTTTTCACCGGGGAGCTGTTTTTT	CASSSRLFTGELFF
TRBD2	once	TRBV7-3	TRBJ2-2	TGTGCCAGCAGCCCAATGGGGCGAGCGGGAGCGGCCGGGGAGCTGTTTTTT	CASSPMGRAGAAGELFF
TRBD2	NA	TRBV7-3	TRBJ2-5	TGTGCCAGCAGCGTTAGCGGGAAGAGAGAGACCCAGTACTTC	CASSVSGKRETQYF
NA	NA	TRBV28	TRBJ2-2	TGTGCCAGCACCATCCAGGGCCCCAACACCGGGGAGCTGTTTTTT	CASTIQGPNTGELFF
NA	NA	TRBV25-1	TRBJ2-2	TGTGCCGTTGGTATCGGGAACACCGGGGAGCTGTTTTTT	CAVGIGNTGELFF
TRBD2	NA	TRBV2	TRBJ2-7	TGTGCCAGCAGTGAGGCTCCCGGACTAGCGGGAGGGAGGCAGTACGAGCAGTACTTC	CASSEAPGLAGGRQYEQYF
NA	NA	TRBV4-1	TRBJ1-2	TGCGCCAGCAGCCAAACGGGAGGCTATGGCTACACCTTC	CASSQTGGYGYTF
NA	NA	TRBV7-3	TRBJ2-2	TGTGCCAGCAGCCCCAATGGGTTTCAAGCCGGGGAGCTGTTTTTT	CASSPNGFQAGELFF
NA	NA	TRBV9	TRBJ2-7	TGTGCCAGCAGCGTAGGGACAAGGTACGAGCAGTACTTC	CASSVGTRYEQYF
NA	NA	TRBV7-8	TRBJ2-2	TGTGCCAGCAGCCGAGGGACTTCTACACCCGGGGAGCTGTTTTTT	CASSRGTSTPGELFF
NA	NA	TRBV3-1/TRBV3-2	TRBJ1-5	TGTGCCAGCAGCCAAGAGAGGGGGGGGCAGCCCCAGCATTTT	CASSQERGGQPQHF
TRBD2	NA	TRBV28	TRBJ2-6	TGTGCCAGCACTAAACCGGGACTAGGGTTCTCTGGGGCCAACGTCCTGACTTTC	CASTKPGLGFSGANVLTF
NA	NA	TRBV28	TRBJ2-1	TGTGCCAGCAGCCAAGCCACGGAGCAGTTCTTC	CASSQATEQFF
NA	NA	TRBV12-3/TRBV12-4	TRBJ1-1	TGTGCCAGCAGCCGGGAGGGGTTAGGGGGAGCTTTCTTT	CASSREGLGGAFF
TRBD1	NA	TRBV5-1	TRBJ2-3	TGCGCCAGCAGCCCAGGGGGCCAGGGGGGTGCAGATACGCAGTATTTT	CASSPGGQGGADTQYF
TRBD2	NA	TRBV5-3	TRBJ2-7	TGTGCCAGAAGCTTGCTTTCTAGCGGGAGAACCTACGAGCAGTACTTC	CARSLLSSGRTYEQYF
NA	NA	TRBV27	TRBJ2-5	TGTGCCAGCCGGAGCAGGGCCCAGACCCAGTACTTC	CASRSRAQTQYF